This is a list of T cell receptor beta chains from one sample in a study of blood T cell repertoires in COVID-19. The method was immunoSEQ multiplex PCR; TCRdb's version includes in-frame clones alone and lacks a portion of them. The table shows about 110,000 clones, with just over 85% occurring only once. The specimen was peripheral blood. The receptors were sampled from a human donor in a cohort sampled during active COVID-19. The CDR3 runs from the conserved cysteine through the conserved F or W. D genes are given only for firm matches. Size tells how often a clone was seen (once, few, many) or the class of an expanded clone, and some rows leave it out.

TRBJ2-1 | - | TRBV6-6 | - | TGTGCCAGCCAGGGTGGTGAGCAGTTCTTC | CASQGGEQFF
TRBJ2-3 | - | TRBV27 | many | TGTGCCAGCAGTTCTGAGCGAGGCACAGATACGCAGTATTTT | CASSSERGTDTQYF
TRBJ2-7 | - | TRBV5-5 | - | TGTGCCAGCAGCTTAGCCGGGACACTCTCCTACGAGCAGTACTTC | CASSLAGTLSYEQYF
TRBJ1-1 | - | TRBV7-8 | - | TGTGCCAGCAGCTTGCTTCAGGGGCGAGTGGAAGCTTTCTTT | CASSLLQGRVEAFF
TRBJ2-7 | - | TRBV28 | - | TGTGCCAGCAGTTTGCGGACTACCTACGAGCAGTACTTC | CASSLRTTYEQYF
TRBJ1-3 | TRBD1 | TRBV5-1 | - | TGCGCCAGCAGCTCGATGGGACAGAACTCTGGAAACACCATATATTTT | CASSSMGQNSGNTIYF
TRBJ1-5 | - | TRBV19 | - | TGTGCCAGTAGTATAGTTACAGCCCCAAATCAGCCCCAGCATTTT | CASSIVTAPNQPQHF
TRBJ2-1 | TRBD1 | TRBV5-6 | - | TGTGCCAGCAGCTTGCTTGGGACAGAGATCTACAATGAGCAGTTCTTC | CASSLLGTEIYNEQFF
TRBJ1-2 | TRBD1 | TRBV7-2 | - | TGTGCCAGCAGCCTGACAGGGGAGTATGGCTACACCTTC | CASSLTGEYGYTF
TRBJ1-4 | TRBD1 | TRBV30 | once | TGTGCCTGGAGCCGGCAGCGGACAGGGGATTATAATGAAAAACTGTTTTTT | CAWSRQRTGDYNEKLFF
TRBJ2-2 | TRBD1 | TRBV18 | - | TGTGCCAGCTCACCACGGGGACAGGGCGGCGGGGAGCTGTTTTTT | CASSPRGQGGGELFF
TRBJ2-4 | - | TRBV28 | - | TGTGCCAGCAGCCCAGGGTTGATAGGCAAAAACATTCAGTACTTC | CASSPGLIGKNIQYF
TRBJ1-5 | TRBD1 | TRBV7-2 | - | TGTGCCAGCAGCTTAGTTGGCAGGGGGGAGAATCAGCCCCAGCATTTT | CASSLVGRGENQPQHF
TRBJ1-2 | - | TRBV5-1 | few | TGCGCCAGCTACCATCCGGTTTTAGGCTACACCTTC | CASYHPVLGYTF
TRBJ2-5 | TRBD2 | TRBV7-3 | - | TGTGCCAGCAGCTCGGGACTAGCTGGAGAGACCCAGTACTTC | CASSSGLAGETQYF
TRBJ2-1 | TRBD1 | TRBV28 | - | TGTGCCAGCAGTTTCCGATTCAGGGGGCGAAGCTCCTACAATGAGCAGTTCTTC | CASSFRFRGRSSYNEQFF
TRBJ2-1 | - | TRBV5-1 | - | TGCGCCAGCAGCTTCGGACAGCCCGGAGGCGTCGTCAATGAGCAGTTCTTC | CASSFGQPGGVVNEQFF
TRBJ2-1 | - | TRBV5-4 | - | TGTGCCAGCAGCCGTGGGCGGGGAAACAGGGGTGAGCAGTTCTTC | CASSRGRGNRGEQFF
TRBJ1-6 | - | TRBV6-5 | once | TGTGCCAGCAGTTATGTCTCCCCCTATAATTCACCCCTCCACTTT | CASSYVSPYNSPLHF
TRBJ2-1 | - | TRBV19 | - | TGTGCCAGTAGTATAGGTACTACTTACAATGAGCAGTTCTTC | CASSIGTTYNEQFF
TRBJ2-5 | TRBD2 | TRBV14 | - | TGTGCCAGCAGCCTGGGGACTAGCGGCCTCCAAGAGACCCAGTACTTC | CASSLGTSGLQETQYF
TRBJ2-7 | - | TRBV10-1 | once | TGCGCCAGCAGTGAATCTTACCGGGAGCCCTACGAGCAGTACTTC | CASSESYREPYEQYF
TRBJ1-1 | - | TRBV5-6 | - | TGTGCCAGCAGCTGGGGGGTAGCGAACACTGAAGCTTTCTTT | CASSWGVANTEAFF
TRBJ2-7 | TRBD2 | TRBV9 | - | TGTGCCAGCAGCGCCTCCGGGACTAGCGGGAGTTGGGACGAGCAGTACTTC | CASSASGTSGSWDEQYF
TRBJ2-1 | TRBD2 | TRBV2 | once | TGTGCCAGCAGGAGGTTGACTAGCTTAAGCGAGCAGTTCTTC | CASRRLTSLSEQFF
TRBJ2-1 | TRBD2 | TRBV4-1 | - | TGCGCCAGCAGCCAAGATCCCCAGGGCCCAGCGGGGGCCTACAATGAGCAGTTCTTC | CASSQDPQGPAGAYNEQFF
TRBJ2-1 | TRBD1 | TRBV11-2 | - | TGTGCCAGCAGCTTCCCTCGACAGGGGGTCGTCCCCTACAATGAGCAGTTCTTC | CASSFPRQGVVPYNEQFF
TRBJ1-5 | - | TRBV4-2 | - | TGTGCCAGCCAGGTTGCCCCGCCCCAGCATTTT | CASQVAPPQHF
TRBJ1-5 | TRBD1 | TRBV6-5 | - | TGTGCCAGCAGGGGACAGGGGAGCAATCAGCCCCAGCATTTT | CASRGQGSNQPQHF
TRBJ1-5 | - | TRBV19 | - | TGTGCCAGTAGTATCGGGGGGCCCCGAGGACCCCAGCATTTT | CASSIGGPRGPQHF
TRBJ2-1 | - | TRBV2 | - | TGTGCCAGCAGTGCGGGAGACGTTGGGGAGCAGTTCTTC | CASSAGDVGEQFF
TRBJ2-5 | TRBD1 | TRBV7-9 | - | TGTGCCAGCAGCCGGGGACAGGATGGAGAGACCCAGTACTTC | CASSRGQDGETQYF
TRBJ2-1 | TRBD2 | TRBV12-5 | - | TGTGCTAGTGGTTTAGGGCTAGCGGGTGAAAATGAGCAGTTCTTC | CASGLGLAGENEQFF
TRBJ1-1 | - | TRBV2 | - | TGTGCCAGCAGTGAAGCGCTTGGGCAGGGCCTTGGTGAAGCTTTCTTT | CASSEALGQGLGEAFF
TRBJ2-3 | - | TRBV9 | - | TGTGCCAGCAGCGTAGGGTACGGTGGCACAGATACGCAGTATTTT | CASSVGYGGTDTQYF
TRBJ1-2 | TRBD1 | TRBV6-1 | - | TGTGCCAGCAGTGCACTATCCGGGACAGGGGGCGATGGCTACACCTTC | CASSALSGTGGDGYTF
TRBJ2-5 | - | TRBV24-1 | - | TGTGCCACAAAACTAGGGGGGGAGGAGACCCAGTACTTC | CATKLGGEETQYF